A selection of T cell receptor beta chains follows, all from one sample in a study of shared clonotypes between healthy human individuals. Sequencing used immunoSEQ multiplex PCR; TCRdb keeps in-frame clones, though not all of them. The table shows around 2,000,000 clones, with about 92% occurring only once. Sequenced material: naive CD8+ T cells from PBMCs. Source of these receptors: a man between 18 and 29 years old in good health. Some clones in this sample may be carry-over from other donors' samples. The CDR3 runs from the conserved cysteine through the conserved F or W. D genes are given only for firm matches. A clone size is listed for some rows: how often the clone was seen (once, few, many), or a class if it is expanded.

>TRBV4-3|-|14|-|TRBJ2-7
CASSQEKGSYEQYF
TGCGCCAGCAGCCAAGAAAAGGGTTCCTACGAGCAGTACTTC
>TRBV11-2|-|14|-|TRBJ1-1
CASSLTRLNTEAFF
TGTGCCAGCAGCTTAACCCGGCTGAACACTGAAGCTTTCTTT
>TRBV11-1|-|15|-|TRBJ2-7
CASSFSPPSSYEQYF
TGTGCCAGCAGCTTCTCGCCCCCAAGCTCCTACGAGCAGTACTTC
>TRBV27|-|16|-|TRBJ1-2
CASSLSLGTLNYGYTF
TGTGCCAGCAGTTTATCACTGGGAACCCTTAACTATGGCTACACCTTC
>TRBV6-1|-|14|once|TRBJ1-5
CASRPPGVPGPQHF
TGTGCCAGCAGGCCCCCGGGAGTGCCGGGGCCCCAGCATTTT
>TRBV28|-|14|-|TRBJ1-1
CASSQGGVNTEAFF
TGTGCCAGCAGTCAAGGAGGAGTGAACACTGAAGCTTTCTTT
>TRBV9|-|14|-|TRBJ2-2
CASSIPTNTGELFF
TGTGCCAGCAGCATCCCGACGAACACCGGGGAGCTGTTTTTT
>TRBV4-1|TRBD2|18|-|TRBJ2-7
CASSQKAGGPGISYEQYF
TGCGCCAGCAGCCAGAAAGCGGGAGGACCTGGTATATCCTACGAGCAGTACTTC
>TRBV5-6|-|14|-|TRBJ2-5
CASSLSFWQETQYF
TGTGCCAGCAGCTTATCGTTCTGGCAAGAGACCCAGTACTTC
>TRBV19|TRBD2|18|-|TRBJ2-3
CASSVSGTSGSKMDTQYF
TGTGCCAGTAGTGTTTCCGGGACTAGCGGGAGTAAGATGGATACGCAGTATTTT
>TRBV27|-|11|-|TRBJ2-5
CASGPLETQYF
TGTGCCAGCGGCCCCCTCGAGACCCAGTACTTC
>TRBV27|TRBD2|16|-|TRBJ2-5
CASSPRLAGAQETQYF
TGTGCCAGCAGTCCCCGACTAGCGGGAGCGCAAGAGACCCAGTACTTC
>TRBV28|-|15|-|TRBJ1-2
CASSLAGGGNYGYTF
TGTGCCAGCAGCTTGGCGGGGGGCGGTAACTATGGCTACACCTTC
>TRBV19|TRBD1|17|-|TRBJ1-2
CASRTKRGQGANYGYTF
TGTGCCAGTAGAACAAAGCGGGGACAGGGCGCTAACTATGGCTACACCTTC
>TRBV5-8|-|13|-|TRBJ2-7
CATRPGSSYEQYF
TGTGCCACCCGACCGGGGAGCTCCTACGAGCAGTACTTC
>TRBV7-6|-|11|-|TRBJ1-2
CASRKTYGYTF
TGTGCCAGCAGAAAGACCTATGGCTACACCTTC
>TRBV29-1|-|14|-|TRBJ2-7
CSVEDWQGSYEQYF
TGCAGCGTTGAAGATTGGCAAGGGAGCTACGAGCAGTACTTC
>TRBV5-1|-|12|-|TRBJ2-4
CASRGEEYIQYF
TGCGCCAGCAGGGGGGAGGAATACATTCAGTACTTC
>TRBV5-6|TRBD1|16|once|TRBJ1-3
CASSSAGGAAGNTIYF
TGTGCCAGCAGCTCAGCAGGGGGCGCGGCTGGAAACACCATATATTTT
>TRBV10-3|-|11|-|TRBJ2-7
CAISEGYEQYF
TGTGCCATCAGTGAGGGGTACGAGCAGTACTTC
>TRBV7-9|TRBD2|14|-|TRBJ2-1
CASSPGLAGNEQFF
TGTGCCAGCAGCCCGGGACTAGCGGGCAATGAGCAGTTCTTC
>TRBV30|-|14|-|TRBJ2-3
CAWSVPPLRDTQYF
TGTGCCTGGAGTGTACCCCCATTGAGGGATACGCAGTATTTT
>TRBV5-3|-|16|-|TRBJ1-5
CARSFRGQTSNQPQHF
TGTGCCAGAAGCTTCAGGGGCCAGACTAGCAATCAGCCCCAGCATTTT
>TRBV9|TRBD2|12|-|TRBJ2-5
CASGEGVETQYF
TGTGCCAGCGGGGAGGGAGTGGAGACCCAGTACTTC
>TRBV2|-|16|-|TRBJ1-4
CASRAPREGKAEKLFF
TGTGCCAGCAGGGCGCCTCGTGAAGGAAAGGCTGAAAAACTGTTTTTT
>TRBV9|-|18|-|TRBJ2-3
CASNPTLGQAGSTDTQYF
TGTGCCAGCAACCCCACCCTAGGGCAGGCGGGAAGCACAGATACGCAGTATTTT
>TRBV4-2|TRBD1|17|-|TRBJ1-5
CASSQDYSRGPNQPQHF
TGTGCCAGCAGCCAAGATTATTCCAGGGGGCCCAATCAGCCCCAGCATTTT
>TRBV6-1|TRBD2|15|-|TRBJ2-1
CASSEPGLAFNEQFF
TGTGCCAGCAGTGAACCGGGACTAGCGTTCAATGAGCAGTTCTTC
>TRBV14|-|14|-|TRBJ1-1
CASSQRTGIMEAFF
TGTGCCAGCAGCCAGAGGACGGGCATCATGGAAGCTTTCTTT
>TRBV28|TRBD1|14|-|TRBJ1-2
CASRIRDRVYGYTF
TGTGCCAGCAGGATCCGGGACAGGGTCTATGGCTACACCTTC
>TRBV6-5|TRBD2|14|-|TRBJ2-7
CASSPLGGNYEQYF
TGTGCCAGCAGCCCGTTGGGGGGGAACTACGAGCAGTACTTC
>TRBV28|-|14|-|TRBJ2-7
CASSLESSSYEQYF
TGTGCCAGCAGTTTGGAGTCGAGCTCCTACGAGCAGTACTTC
>TRBV11-2|-|11|-|TRBJ2-7
CASSPRAEQYF
TGTGCCAGCAGCCCTCGGGCCGAGCAGTACTTC
>TRBV7-2|TRBD2|16|-|TRBJ2-5
CASSLYRSGGMETQYF
TGTGCCAGCAGCTTATACCGTAGCGGGGGAATGGAGACCCAGTACTTC
>TRBV2|-|13|-|TRBJ2-4
CASGRGEVNIQYF
TGTGCCAGCGGGAGGGGGGAGGTAAACATTCAGTACTTC
>TRBV18|-|14|-|TRBJ2-5
CASSPTTSWETQYF
TGTGCCAGCTCACCGACAACTAGCTGGGAGACCCAGTACTTC
>TRBV9|-|16|-|TRBJ1-4
CASSVGRSATNEKLFF
TGTGCCAGCAGCGTAGGGCGGAGTGCAACTAATGAAAAACTGTTTTTT
>TRBV28|-|13|-|TRBJ1-1
CASSLFGGTEAFF
TGTGCCAGCAGTTTATTCGGAGGCACTGAAGCTTTCTTT
>TRBV11-2|-|13|-|TRBJ1-2
CASSFGAAYGYTF
TGTGCCAGCAGCTTTGGGGCAGCTTATGGCTACACCTTC
>TRBV15|-|15|-|TRBJ2-3
CATSSRSGVTDTQYF
TGTGCCACCAGCAGCCGGTCGGGGGTAACAGATACGCAGTATTTT
>TRBV14|-|12|few|TRBJ1-1
CASSQGGVEAFF
TGTGCCAGCAGCCAAGGAGGGGTTGAAGCTTTCTTT
>TRBV7-8|-|12|-|TRBJ2-1
CASSLSRGEQFF
TGTGCCAGCAGCTTAAGTAGGGGTGAGCAGTTCTTC
>TRBV4-1|-|14|once|TRBJ1-5
CASSPGREGQPQHF
TGCGCCAGCAGCCCAGGCAGGGAAGGTCAGCCCCAGCATTTT
>TRBV12-5|-|15|-|TRBJ2-7
CASGLKSGSSYEQYF
TGTGCTAGTGGTTTGAAATCCGGGAGCTCCTACGAGCAGTACTTC
>TRBV4-1|-|18|-|TRBJ2-5
CASSQSGTPSADQETQYF
TGCGCCAGCAGCCAAAGCGGGACACCTTCAGCGGACCAAGAGACCCAGTACTTC
>TRBV21-1|-|10|-|TRBJ2-2
CADSTGELFF
TGTGCCGACAGCACCGGGGAGCTGTTTTTT
>TRBV5-4|TRBD1|14|-|TRBJ1-2
CASSLGQGDYGYTF
TGTGCCAGCAGCCTAGGACAGGGTGACTATGGCTACACCTTC
>TRBV27|-|12|-|TRBJ1-6
CASRPPGAPFHF
TGTGCCAGCAGGCCCCCCGGAGCCCCTTTCCACTTT
>TRBV5-1|-|17|-|TRBJ2-3
CASSLRNWAGQTDTQYF
TGCGCCAGCAGCTTGAGGAACTGGGCAGGCCAAACAGATACGCAGTATTTT
>TRBV7-9|-|14|once|TRBJ2-1
CASSLIGQYNEQFF
TGTGCCAGCAGCTTAATAGGACAGTACAATGAGCAGTTCTTC
>TRBV27|-|14|-|TRBJ2-7
CASSLGSGAYEQYF
TGTGCCAGCAGTTTAGGTTCTGGGGCCTACGAGCAGTACTTC
>TRBV28|-|14|-|TRBJ2-5
CASSSSWGQETQYF
TGTGCCAGCAGTTCCTCGTGGGGGCAAGAGACCCAGTACTTC